This TCR beta chain came from a study of identical twins. TCRdb itself ran the 5' RACE reads through MiXCR, one entry per CDR3 protein. Here the sample spans a few hundred thousand distinct CDR3 sequences, around 18% being singletons. V gave up 6 bases and J gave up 3 bases; unmatched junction bases: 6. The germline V gene encodes CDR1 SGHAT and CDR2 FQNNGV. The CDR3 covers 14 residues. This clonotype was seen many times. The chain is built from TRBV11-2 and TRBJ2-7, with 9 nucleotides matching TRBD1. Sequencing was carried out using naive T cells sorted from blood. The clonotype originates from a man aged 50 to 59 in good health. The CDR3 region has the DNA TGTGCCAGCAGTTGGGGGACAGGGATCTACGAGCAGTACTTC. This translates into CASSWGTGIYEQYF.